These 13 T cell receptor beta chains came from one sample sequenced in a study of shared clonotypes between healthy human individuals. Libraries were prepared by immunoSEQ multiplex PCR; TCRdb keeps only in-frame clonotypes and omits some of them. The table has some 300,000 clones, 70% to 75% seen once. Sequencing used memory CD4+ T cells sorted from blood. Stated subset: CD45RA-negative fraction. All receptors derive from a man aged 25 to 40 in good health.

The chain couples TRBV5-1 to TRBJ1-1; D unresolved. Trimming cost V 4 bases and J 4 bases, with 17 bases left between them. From germline, CDR1 is SGHRS and CDR2 YFSETQ. The CDR3 covers 15 residues. CDR3 residues: CASSPAVPLGTEAFF. CDR3 bases: TGCGCCAGCAGCCCGGCAGTGCCCTTGGGCACTGAAGCTTTCTTT.

This chain uses TRBV7-3 with TRBJ2-3, with TRBD2 matching over 7 bases. Germline V lookup: CDR1 SGHTA, CDR2 FQGTGA. V lost 5 bases, J lost 3 bases, and 11 bases stayed unmatched. CDR3 length equals 16 residues. CDR3 amino acids: CASSPSGAGMTDTQYF. CDR3 nucleotides: TGTGCCAGCAGCCCAAGCGGGGCCGGGATGACAGATACGCAGTATTTT.

V gene TRBV7-1 combines with J gene TRBJ1-5; the D is unclear. TRBV7-1 is labeled an ORF, and its function is uncertain. V was trimmed by 4 bases and J by 7 bases, leaving 14 bases between them. The CDR3 runs to 14 residues. This CDR3 is CASSLSVSEQPQHF. Here the CDR3 DNA reads TGTGCCAGCAGCTTGTCCGTCTCCGAACAGCCCCAGCATTTT.

The V gene is TRBV5-4, the J gene TRBJ2-1; possible D gene TRBD2, 5 bases. Deletions cut 0 bases from V and 8 bases from J, with 15 bases between. The germline V gene has CDR1 SGHNT and CDR2 YYREEE (reference sequence). This CDR3 comprises 15 residues. The CDR3 is CASSLEAALLDEQFF. In DNA, the CDR3 is TGTGCCAGCAGCTTGGAAGCGGCCCTTTTAGATGAGCAGTTCTTC.

In regard to this clone: Other DNA sequences in this sample translate to the same CDR3. This sequence joins TRBV2 and TRBJ1-1, with 7 nucleotides matching TRBD1. CDR1 and CDR2 from the germline V gene are SNHLY and FYNNEI. V lost 6 bases and J lost 3; bases outside the gene matches: 4. This CDR3 has 13 residues. CDR3 amino acids: CASRGQRDTEAFF. In DNA form, the CDR3 reads TGTGCCAGCAGGGGACAGAGGGACACTGAAGCTTTCTTT.

The chain joins TRBV19 to TRBJ1-5, with a possible D match to TRBD1 (6 bases). The germline V gene encodes CDR1 LNHDA and CDR2 SQIVND (reference sequence). The CDR3 runs 14 residues. V was shortened by 3 bases and J by 7 bases, with 13 bases between the two germline ends. The CDR3 spells CASSIRGEYQPQHF. The CDR3 region has the DNA TGTGCCAGTAGTATTAGGGGGGAATACCAGCCCCAGCATTTT.

This clone was recorded a few times. The same CDR3 also results from other DNA sequences found in this sample. V and J are TRBV6-1 and TRBJ2-3; possibly TRBD1 for D (6 bases). This CDR3 spans 14 amino acids. CDR1 and CDR2 from the germline V gene are MNHNS and SASEGT. With 2 bases removed from V and 3 bases from J, the gap between germline ends came to 9 bases. Here the CDR3 reads CASSEYRVTDTQYF. The CDR3 nucleotides are TGTGCCAGCAGTGAATACAGGGTAACAGATACGCAGTATTTT.

This chain uses TRBV9 with TRBJ2-1, with TRBD1 as a possible D gene (6 bases). Germline-derived CDR1 and CDR2 are SGDLS and YYNGEE. Trimming took off 3 bases at V and 0 bases at J, with 16 bases between the two ends. This CDR3 is 17 amino acids long. The CDR3 DNA sequence: TGTGCCAGCAGCGGAGGGGGTTACAAGAGCTCCTACAATGAGCAGTTCTTC. It codes for CASSGGGYKSSYNEQFF.

This clone was detected only a few times. The J gene is TRBJ1-1, the V gene TRBV27, with 10 nucleotides matching TRBD1. This CDR3 is built from 16 residues. In germline, CDR1 is MNHEY, CDR2 SMNVEV (reference sequence). V lost 9 bases, J lost 3 bases, and 13 bases stayed unmatched. The CDR3 region is CASRRRAGTGDTEAFF. The CDR3 nucleotides are TGTGCCAGTCGCAGGCGAGCCGGGACAGGGGACACTGAAGCTTTCTTT.

This rearrangement joins TRBV6-1 to TRBJ2-1, with 7 bases aligning to TRBD2. This CDR3 has 18 residues. With V trimmed by 0 bases and J by 4 bases, 12 bases remained unmatched. Germline V gene data show CDR1 as MNHNS and CDR2 as SASEGT. CDR3: CASSEATFAGVGYNEQFF. The CDR3 coding sequence is TGTGCCAGCAGTGAAGCTACGTTTGCGGGAGTAGGGTACAATGAGCAGTTCTTC.

This sequence joins TRBV6-6 and TRBJ2-7; tentatively, D is TRBD1 (5 bases). Trimming took 0 bases from V and 7 from J, leaving 13 bases between them. CDR3 length equals 14 residues. Germline CDR1 and CDR2: MNHNY and SVGAGI (reference sequence). Here the CDR3 DNA reads TGTGCCAGCAGTTACTCGCGTCTCAGGGAAGAGCAGTACTTC. This codes for CASSYSRLREEQYF.

The chain recombines TRBV20-1 with TRBJ2-7; a possible D gene is TRBD2 (5 bases). Trimming cost V 1 base and J 8 bases, with 9 bases left between them. This CDR3 contains 11 residues. Germline V gene sequence: CDR1 DFQATT, CDR2 SNEGSKA (reference sequence). The CDR3 DNA sequence: TGCAGTGCTAGAGTTGGGGAGAAGCAGTACTTC. Translation: CSARVGEKQYF.

J is TRBJ1-2 and V is TRBV19, with D unresolved. V was cut by 6 bases and J by 4 bases, with 15 bases left in between. Germline V gene data show CDR1 as LNHDA and CDR2 as SQIVND (reference sequence). The CDR3 runs 14 residues. DNA for the CDR3: TGTGCCAGTAGCACCACGACATTCGTCTATGGCTACACCTTC. As protein: CASSTTTFVYGYTF.